This paragraph covers one TCR beta chain sequence. The record originates from a study of control samples from healthy donors and cancer patients. Measured with immunoSEQ multiplex PCR; TCRdb has only the in-frame clones, and not every one. The sample has some 250,000 clones, around 79% seen once; the top ten hold less than 15%. The sequence derives from a woman aged 60-70 years with lung cancer. What was sequenced was PBMCs.

CDR3 protein: CASSVLQGWDTEAFF. Written as DNA, the CDR3 is TGCGCCAGCAGTGTCCTGCAGGGTTGGGACACTGAAGCTTTCTTT. This chain links TRBV10-2 with TRBJ1-1; perhaps TRBD1 as D (5 bases). The germline gives CDR1 WSHSY, CDR2 SAAADI. V lost 4 bases and J 3 bases, leaving 15 bases between the germline ends. The CDR3 runs to 15 residues.